One and the same sample provided the 7 T cell receptor beta chains below, sequenced in a study of T cell responses to AZD1222 COVID-19 vaccine. Clones were read by immunoSEQ multiplex PCR, and TCRdb kept only the in-frame ones, dropping some. Among around 99,000 clones listed, 87% were seen once. Sample: peripheral blood, taken on day 0 of AZD1222 vaccination. These receptors were taken from an adult in good health.

This clone was recorded only once. The chain couples TRBV5-1 to TRBJ1-5; D not resolved. Per germline, CDR1 SGHRS and CDR2 YFSETQ. This CDR3 has 15 amino acids. V was cut by 1 base and J by 0 bases, with 8 bases left in between. The CDR3 DNA is TGCGCCAGCAGCTTGACCGGCAATAGCAATCAGCCCCAGCATTTT. The encoded protein is CASSLTGNSNQPQHF.

The chain links TRBV3-1 (or the pseudogene TRBV3-2) to TRBJ1-6, with D tentatively TRBD1 (6 bases). Germline loops: CDR1 LGHDT, CDR2 YNNKEL (reference sequence). CDR3 size: 18 residues. V was trimmed by 1 base and J by 7 bases, leaving 20 bases between them. In DNA form, the CDR3 reads TGTGCCAGCAGCCAAGCCCCCCCGGGGGGCGCGCAAAATTCACCCCTCCACTTT. This gives the protein CASSQAPPGGAQNSPLHF.

The genes are TRBV29-1 and TRBJ1-1; D is undetermined. V was shortened by 3 bases and J by 0 bases, with 8 bases between the two germline ends. There are 13 residues in the CDR3. Germline V gives CDR1 SQVTM, CDR2 ANQGSEA. As DNA, the CDR3 is TGCAGCGTTGATGTGGGTTTGAACACTGAAGCTTTCTTT. Its translation is CSVDVGLNTEAFF. The whole variable domain, remainder taken from reference TRBV29-1 and TRBJ1-1, is SAVISQKPSRDICQRGTSLTIQCQVDSQVTMMFWYRQQPGQSLTLIATANQGSEATYESGFVIDKFPISRPNLTFSTLTVSNMSPEDSSIYLCSVDVGLNTEAFFGQGTRLTVV.

This clone was observed a single time. The chain recombines TRBV9 with TRBJ2-1; 11 bases agree with TRBD2. From germline, CDR1 is SGDLS and CDR2 YYNGEE. J was trimmed by 8 bases and V by 1 base; bases with no gene match: 8. The CDR3 has 16 residues. The CDR3 is CASSVPLAGGGDEQFF. CDR3 coding DNA: TGTGCCAGCAGCGTACCCCTAGCGGGAGGAGGGGATGAGCAGTTCTTC.

This rearrangement joins TRBV30 to TRBJ1-6; a possible D gene is TRBD1 (5 bases). The CDR3 has 14 amino acids. V gave up 5 bases and J gave up 0 bases, with 8 bases separating them. Germline CDR1 GTSNPN, CDR2 SVGIG (reference sequence). The CDR3 DNA sequence: TGTGCCTGGGGGGCTGACTCCTATAATTCACCCCTCCACTTT. It encodes CAWGADSYNSPLHF.

This chain links TRBV29-1 with TRBJ2-7, with D possibly matching TRBD1 (5 bases). Germline CDR1 reads SQVTM; CDR2 reads ANQGSEA. CDR3 length: 13 residues. Trimming stripped 3 bases from V and 0 bases from J, with 9 bases between. CDR3 nucleotides: TGCAGCGTTGACCAGGGTAGCTCCTACGAGCAGTACTTC. Protein product: CSVDQGSSYEQYF.

This sequence joins TRBV6-5 and TRBJ1-1, with D possibly TRBD1 on 5 matching bases. CDR1 MNHEY and CDR2 SVGAGI come from the germline V gene. Trimming cost V 6 bases and J 5 bases, with 16 bases left between them. The CDR3 runs 14 residues. In DNA, the CDR3 is TGTGCCAGCAGATGGAGGGGCGCTGAGACTGAAGCTTTCTTT. Translated: CASRWRGAETEAFF.